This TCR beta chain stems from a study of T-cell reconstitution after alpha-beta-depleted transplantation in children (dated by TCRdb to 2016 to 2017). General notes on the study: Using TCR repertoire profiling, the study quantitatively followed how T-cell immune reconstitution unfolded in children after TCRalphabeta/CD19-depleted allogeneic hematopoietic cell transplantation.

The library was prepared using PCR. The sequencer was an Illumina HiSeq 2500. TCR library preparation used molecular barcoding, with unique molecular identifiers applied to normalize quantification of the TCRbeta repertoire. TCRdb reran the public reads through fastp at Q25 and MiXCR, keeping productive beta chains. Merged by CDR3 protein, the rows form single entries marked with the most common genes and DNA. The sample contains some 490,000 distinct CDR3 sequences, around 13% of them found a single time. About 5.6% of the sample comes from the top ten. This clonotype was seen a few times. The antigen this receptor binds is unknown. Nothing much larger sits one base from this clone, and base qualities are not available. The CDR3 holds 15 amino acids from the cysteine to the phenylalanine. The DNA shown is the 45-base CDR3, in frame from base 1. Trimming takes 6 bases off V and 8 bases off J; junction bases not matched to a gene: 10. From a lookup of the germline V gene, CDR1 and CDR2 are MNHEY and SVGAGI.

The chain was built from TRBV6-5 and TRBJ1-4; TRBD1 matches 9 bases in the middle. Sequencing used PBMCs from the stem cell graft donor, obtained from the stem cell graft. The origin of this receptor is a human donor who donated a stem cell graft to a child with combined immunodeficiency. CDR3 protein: CASRLGRDREEKLFF. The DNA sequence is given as TGTGCCAGCAGATTAGGCCGGGACAGGGAAGAAAAACTGTTTTTT.